This TCR beta chain originates from a study of cytomegalovirus exposure and HLA in healthy donors. Study-wide findings and caveats: Available immune exposure information covered CMV serostatus only.

This clone was detected a few times. Its target is unknown. The V end lost 5 bases, the J end lost 0 bases, and 10 bases lay between the germline ends. CDR1 is LNHDA and CDR2 is SQIVND in the germline V gene (reference sequence). The CDR3 loop spans 15 amino acids. This PCR relied on a set of 60 Vbeta primers and 13 Jbeta primers. How the authors handled the data: Later work found tens of millions of unique TCR beta chains, with 9.5 million to 11 million shared. The data were produced by immunoSEQ multiplex PCR, yet TCRdb's version contains in-frame clones alone and is incomplete. V and J calls and clone size are as listed in that table; D and trimming were resolved from the DNA. The data hold 200,000 or so clones, with about 72% observed a single time.

Input material: PBMCs. The V and J genes are TRBV19 and TRBJ1-4, with no clear D. This receptor was taken from a male donor in good health and CMV-seronegative. This CDR3 is CASSPTLATNEKLFF. CDR3 nucleotide sequence: TGTGCCAGTAGTCCGACACTCGCAACTAATGAAAAACTGTTTTTT. Combining the CDR3 with reference TRBV19 and TRBJ1-4 gives the whole variable domain DGGITQSPKYLFRKEGQNVTLSCEQNLNHDAMYWYRQDPGQGLRLIYYSQIVNDFQKGDIAEGYSVSREKKESFPLTVTSAQKNPTAFYLCASSPTLATNEKLFFGSGTQLSVL.